The 13 T cell receptor beta chains in this list originate from one sample, sequenced in a study of T cell repertoires in cytomegalovirus infection. TCRdb independently ran MiXCR on the reads; one entry per CDR3 protein. The profile shows more than 150,000 distinct CDR3 sequences, roughly 30% of them singletons. Sequenced input: PBMCs. The receptors originated from a human donor in good health (CMV status not recorded). Some clones in this sample may be carry-over from other donors' samples.

This clonotype was found a few times. DNA for the CDR3: TGTGCCAGCGGCGAGGATTATCAGCCCCAGCATTTT. Translating gives CASGEDYQPQHF. This rearrangement joins TRBV12-3 or TRBV12-4 to TRBJ1-5; D not resolved. The V end was cut by 8 bases, the J end by 5 bases, with 10 bases between. The CDR3 loop spans 12 amino acids.

The chain is built from TRBV12-3 or TRBV12-4 and TRBJ1-5, with D tentatively TRBD1 (5 bases). The V end was cut by 4 bases, the J end by 1 base, with 8 bases between. The CDR3 is 14 amino acids. The DNA for the CDR3 is TGTGCCAGCAGTTCCCGGGGGAGCAATCAGCCCCAGCATTTT. This sequence encodes CASSSRGSNQPQHF.

The chain couples TRBV9 to TRBJ1-4; D call uncertain. Trimming removed 2 bases at V and 4 bases at J, with 9 bases between. CDR1 SGDLS and CDR2 YYNGEE come from the germline V gene. There are 14 residues in the CDR3. The CDR3 spells CASSVPGSNEKLFF. The CDR3 nucleotides read TGTGCCAGCAGCGTTCCTGGCAGTAATGAAAAACTGTTTTTT.

The chain is built from TRBV6-8 and TRBJ2-3; 7 bases map to TRBD1. The germline CDR1 and CDR2 sequences are MNHGY and SAAAGT. The trim removed 4 bases at V and 6 bases at J, leaving 7 bases unmatched. CDR3 length equals 14 residues. The CDR3 coding sequence is TGTGCCAGCAGTTCCACAGGGGCACGGGATACGCAGTATTTT. Protein: CASSSTGARDTQYF.

Worth noting for this clonotype: The germline gene is not matched at one end of the junction; a read error may be the cause. The chain recombines TRBV4-1 with TRBJ1-1; D is unresolved. Germline values: CDR1 MGHRA, CDR2 YSYEKL. The CDR3 is 13 amino acids. CDR3 amino acids: CASSQEGDTEAFF. The CDR3 nucleotides read TGTGCCAGCAGCCAAGAGGGAGACACTGAAGCTTTCTTT.

This clonotype was detected only a few times. V and J are TRBV7-8 and TRBJ2-7; no reliable D call. The germline CDR1 and CDR2 sequences are SGHVS and FQNEAQ. Trimming left V 5 bases short and J 4 bases short, with 15 bases between. The CDR3 contains 14 residues. The CDR3 loop reads CASSQSGLIYEQYF. CDR3 DNA sequence: TGTGCCAGCAGCCAGTCCGGCCTCATTTACGAGCAGTACTTC.

This clonotype has more than one count but fewer than ten. The gene calls are TRBV5-5 and TRBJ1-5; TRBD1 matches at 8 bases. Germline-derived CDR1 and CDR2 are SGHKS and YYEKEE (reference sequence). The CDR3 extends over 16 amino acids. V lost 3 bases and J lost 4; bases outside the gene matches: 9. CDR3 nucleotide sequence: TGTGCCAGCAGCTCCGGACAGGGAGCAGGGAATCAGCCCCAGCATTTT. This translates into CASSSGQGAGNQPQHF.

This clonotype was counted between two and nine times. The chain employs TRBV7-8 and TRBJ2-5, with 7 bases lining up with TRBD2. This CDR3 comprises 17 residues. After removal of 2 bases from V and 1 base from J, the junction contained 10 bases not matched to a gene. Germline V gene sequence: CDR1 SGHVS, CDR2 FQNEAQ. DNA for the CDR3: TGTGCCAGCAGCTTATGGGGGGGTGAGGGGTCCCAAGAGACCCAGTACTTC. Amino acids: CASSLWGGEGSQETQYF. Drawing the rest from reference TRBV7-8 and TRBJ2-5, the complete variable domain is GAGVSQSPRYKVAKRGQDVALRCDPISGHVSLFWYQQALGQGPEFLTYFQNEAQLDKSGLPSDRFFAERPEGSVSTLKIQRTQQEDSAVYLCASSLWGGEGSQETQYFGPGTRLLVL.

The count of this clonotype is one. The CDR3 here is CASSIFGTGADYGYTF. The CDR3, as DNA: TGTGCCAGTAGTATATTTGGGACAGGGGCTGACTATGGCTACACCTTC. V is TRBV19 and J is TRBJ1-2; the match to TRBD1 covers 10 bases. The CDR3 runs to 16 residues. With 2 bases clipped from V and 3 bases from J, the junction kept 6 bases outside the gene matches. The germline CDR1 and CDR2 sequences are LNHDA and SQIVND (reference sequence).

The chain has TRBV7-3 and TRBJ2-2; weak D call: TRBD1 (6 bases). This CDR3 has 14 amino acids. Germline lookup yields CDR1 SGHTA and CDR2 FQGTGA. The V and J ends lost 5 bases and 4 bases respectively, with 11 bases between them. DNA for the CDR3: TGTGCCAGCAGCACCACAGGGATCACCGGGGAGCTGTTTTTT. Its translation is CASSTTGITGELFF.

J is TRBJ1-1 and V is TRBV7-4; 8 bases are shared with TRBD1. The junction had 5 bases not matched to a gene; V was cut back by 5 bases and J by 6 bases. Per germline, CDR1 SGHVT and CDR2 SQSDAQ. This CDR3 comprises 13 residues. CDR3 amino acids: CASSPDRGAEAFF. CDR3 DNA sequence: TGTGCCAGCAGCCCTGACAGGGGTGCTGAAGCTTTCTTT.

The rearrangement links TRBV7-3 to TRBJ2-1, with 8 bases identical to TRBD2. Per germline, CDR1 SGHTA and CDR2 FQGTGA. V dropped 2 bases and J dropped 5; count of bases not matched to a gene: 2. This CDR3 is 14 amino acids long. The CDR3 region is CASSLAGGHNEQFF. The CDR3, as DNA: TGTGCCAGCAGCTTAGCGGGGGGTCACAATGAGCAGTTCTTC.

This clonotype was observed a handful of times. The chain combines TRBV7-2 with TRBJ2-7; perhaps TRBD2 as D (6 bases). The V gene lost 5 bases and the J gene lost 7 bases, with 15 bases spanning the gap. This CDR3 has 13 residues. Germline V lookup: CDR1 SGHTA, CDR2 FQGNSA. As DNA, the CDR3 is TGTGCCAGCAGCCTCGTGGGGGAGGAGGAGCAGTACTTC. Translating it yields CASSLVGEEEQYF. Full variable domain (rest looked up from reference TRBV7-2 and TRBJ2-7): GAGVSQSPSNKVTEKGKDVELRCDPISGHTALYWYRQSLGQGLEFLIYFQGNSAPDKSGLPSDRFSAERTGGSVSTLTIQRTQQEDSAVYLCASSLVGEEEQYFGPGTRLTVT.